This T cell receptor (beta chain) was recorded in a study of blood T cells in healthy people across ages. As concerns this clonotype: What it binds is unknown.

Sample-barcoded 5' priming and a J-beta primer mix drove a second PCR of about 6 to 12 cycles. Each cDNA molecule carried a tag from a template-switch adaptor that contained 12 random nucleotides. TCRdb used MiXCR to reprocess the 5' RACE reads, holding one entry per CDR3 protein. The table has 650,000 to 950,000 distinct CDR3 sequences, 40% to 50% seen once; the top ten hold 15% to 25%. Per the germline V gene, CDR1 is SEHNR and CDR2 is FQNEAQ (reference sequence). The CDR3 contains 15 residues. J was trimmed by 5 bases and V by 5 bases; bases with no gene match: 8. General study findings and limits: Changes seen in expanded clonotypes were possibly confounded by donor CMV status left unknown.

Researchers isolated at least 6 million PBMCs per sample. Specimen: blood. This chain connects TRBV7-9 to TRBJ1-4; 7 bases map to TRBD1. The TCR comes from a man in his sixties in good health. The CDR3 bases are TGTGCCAGCAGCATCAACAGGGGCCCGAATGAAAAACTGTTTTTT. Its protein product is CASSINRGPNEKLFF. Based on the CDR3 plus reference TRBV7-9 and TRBJ1-4, the full variable domain is DTGVSQNPRHKITKRGQNVTFRCDPISEHNRLYWYRQTLGQGPEFLTYFQNEAQLEKSRLLSDRFSAERPKGSFSTLEIQRTEQGDSAMYLCASSINRGPNEKLFFGSGTQLSVL.